Below are 13 T cell receptor beta chains sequenced from a single sample in a study of blood T cell repertoires in COVID-19. Clones were read by immunoSEQ multiplex PCR, and TCRdb kept only the in-frame ones, dropping some. The sample consists of 250,000 to 400,000 clones, 85% of them appearing once. Sequencing used PBMCs or T cells enriched from blood (not recorded which). The receptors stem from a woman aged 25-40 years who had been exposed to COVID-19.

This clone was seen a few times. The chain joins TRBV7-8 to TRBJ2-1, with D uncertain. Trimming stripped 1 base from V and 6 bases from J, with 7 bases between. Germline values: CDR1 SGHVS, CDR2 FQNEAQ. CDR3 length: 13 residues. CDR3 DNA: TGTGCCAGCAGCTTAGAGACTGCCAATGAGCAGTTCTTC. Encoded protein: CASSLETANEQFF.

The genes are TRBV27 and TRBJ2-7, with 10 bases identical to TRBD1. Germline V gene sequence: CDR1 MNHEY, CDR2 SMNVEV (reference sequence). This CDR3 spans 12 amino acids. V dropped 10 bases and J dropped 5; count of bases not matched to a gene: 5. The CDR3 DNA reads TGTGCCACTAAGACAGGGGGCCACGAGCAGTACTTC. Its protein product is CATKTGGHEQYF.

This clone was observed a single time. This chain joins TRBV30 and TRBJ1-2; a possible D gene is TRBD1 (5 bases). The germline V gene encodes CDR1 GTSNPN and CDR2 SVGIG (reference sequence). The CDR3 has 13 amino acids. Trimming cost V 0 bases and J 7 bases, with 12 bases left between them. CDR3: CAWSVMRDSGYTF. The CDR3 DNA follows: TGTGCCTGGAGTGTAATGCGGGACTCTGGCTACACCTTC.

CDR3 loop: CASSVGDRERHEAFF. The CDR3 DNA follows: TGTGCCAGCAGCGTAGGGGACAGGGAACGACATGAAGCTTTCTTT. The J gene is TRBJ1-1, the V gene TRBV9; 9 bases agree with TRBD1. The CDR3 has 15 amino acids. V gave up 0 bases and J gave up 7 bases; unmatched junction bases: 7. Per germline, CDR1 SGDLS and CDR2 YYNGEE. The variable domain in full, completed from reference TRBV9 and TRBJ1-1, reads DSGVTQTPKHLITATGQRVTLRCSPRSGDLSVYWYQQSLDQGLQFLIQYYNGEERAKGNILERFSAQQFPDLHSELNLSSLELGDSALYFCASSVGDRERHEAFFGQGTRLTVV.

This clone was found once. The chain recombines TRBV3-1 (or the pseudogene TRBV3-2) with TRBJ1-3; unclear D gene. The CDR3 length is 13 residues. V lost 0 bases and J 9 bases, leaving 9 bases between the germline ends. Germline CDR1 LGHDT, CDR2 YNNKEL (reference sequence). The CDR3 DNA sequence: TGTGCCAGCAGCCAAGAAATGGGAGCCACCATATATTTT. It encodes CASSQEMGATIYF.

The J gene is TRBJ2-6, the V gene TRBV19, with 7 positions matching TRBD1. V was pared by 10 bases and J by 0 bases, with 6 bases of the junction left unmatched. Germline V gene data show CDR1 as LNHDA and CDR2 as SQIVND (reference sequence). The CDR3 sequence is 15 residues long. The CDR3 region has the DNA TGTGCCACAACCGACAGGGTCTCTGGGGCCAACGTCCTGACTTTC. This translates into CATTDRVSGANVLTF.

The sample holds one count of this clone. V and J are TRBV9 and TRBJ1-6; 7 bases fit TRBD1. The CDR3 is 15 amino acids. J lost 7 bases, V lost 2 bases, and 6 bases had no gene match. Germline CDR1 and CDR2: SGDLS and YYNGEE. This CDR3 is CASSVEQGRNSPLHF. In DNA form, the CDR3 reads TGTGCCAGCAGCGTCGAACAGGGGCGGAATTCACCCCTCCACTTT.

V usage is TRBV30 and J usage is TRBJ1-1; TRBD1 agrees at 9 bases. V dropped 0 bases and J dropped 10; count of bases not matched to a gene: 3. Germline V gene sequence: CDR1 GTSNPN, CDR2 SVGIG (reference sequence). The CDR3 extends over 12 amino acids. CDR3 coding DNA: TGTGCCTGGAGTGTACAGGGGGCGAGAGCTTTCTTT. It codes for CAWSVQGARAFF.

CDR3 in DNA: TGTGCCAGCAGCTTACGACAGGGGGCTGGAAACACCATATATTTT. As protein: CASSLRQGAGNTIYF. The J gene is TRBJ1-3, the V gene TRBV7-6; 9 nucleotides agree with TRBD1. CDR1 SGHVS and CDR2 FNYEAQ come from the germline V gene. With 2 bases clipped from V and 2 bases from J, the junction kept 1 base outside the gene matches. This CDR3 has 15 residues.

The rearrangement links TRBV27 to TRBJ1-2, with D perhaps TRBD1 (6 bases). The CDR3 runs 14 residues. V was clipped by 3 bases and J by 4 bases, with 12 bases between them. Germline V gene sequence: CDR1 MNHEY, CDR2 SMNVEV (reference sequence). The CDR3 bases are TGTGCCAGCAGTTTGGGGGGGCCCCGCTATGGCTACACCTTC. Its translation: CASSLGGPRYGYTF.

The genes are TRBV5-6 and TRBJ1-3; D call uncertain. V shed 2 bases and J shed 8 bases, with 14 bases lying between them. Germline V gives CDR1 SGHDT, CDR2 YYEEEE. The CDR3 totals 14 residues. DNA of the CDR3: TGTGCCAGCAGCTTAAGAGCGGCAGAGGACACCATATATTTT. This translates into CASSLRAAEDTIYF.

The chain uses TRBV30 and TRBJ1-6, with a possible D match to TRBD1 (6 bases). There are 12 residues in the CDR3. From germline, CDR1 is GTSNPN and CDR2 SVGIG (reference sequence). Trimming removed 7 bases from V and 7 bases from J, with 11 bases in between. The DNA for the CDR3 is TGTGCCTCCCACAGGGAAAATTCACCCCTCCACTTT. It codes for CASHRENSPLHF.

This clone was detected only once. The genes are TRBV2 and TRBJ1-5, with 7 positions matching TRBD1. The CDR3 totals 15 residues. The germline CDR1 and CDR2 sequences are SNHLY and FYNNEI. Trimming removed 5 bases from V and 6 bases from J; junction bases left unmatched: 10. CDR3 amino acids: CASSPTRQGGQPQHF. CDR3 coding DNA: TGTGCCAGCAGTCCTACTCGACAGGGCGGTCAGCCCCAGCATTTT.